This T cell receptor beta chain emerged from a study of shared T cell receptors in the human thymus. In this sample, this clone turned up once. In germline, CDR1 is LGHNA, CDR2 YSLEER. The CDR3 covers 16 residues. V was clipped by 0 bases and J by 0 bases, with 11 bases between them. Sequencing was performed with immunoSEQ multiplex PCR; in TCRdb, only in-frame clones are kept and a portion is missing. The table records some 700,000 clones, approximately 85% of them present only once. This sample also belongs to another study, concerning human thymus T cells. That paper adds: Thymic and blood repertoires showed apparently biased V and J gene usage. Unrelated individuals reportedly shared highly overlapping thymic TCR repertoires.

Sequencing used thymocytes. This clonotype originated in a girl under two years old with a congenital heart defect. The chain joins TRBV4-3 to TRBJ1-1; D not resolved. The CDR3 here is CASSQDSLPLNTEAFF. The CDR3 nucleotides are TGCGCCAGCAGCCAAGATAGCTTACCCCTGAACACTGAAGCTTTCTTT.